This TCR beta chain was observed in a study of blood T cell repertoires in COVID-19. Looking at the study overall: Sites in the United States, Italy and Spain provided acute and convalescent COVID-19 samples.

Under the authors' procedure: How many nucleated cells were present was estimated from reference gene primer amplification. TCRdb keeps only in-frame clones here, not all; method: immunoSEQ multiplex PCR. V, J and clone size are taken as reported in that table, and D and trimming were inferred from the DNA itself. Of 200,000 to 250,000 clones in the sample, roughly 85% were seen once. Between the trimmed V and J ends, which lost 7 bases and 4 bases, there was a span of 11 bases. This CDR3 spans 12 amino acids. Germline values: CDR1 SGHRS, CDR2 YFSETQ. This TCR was recovered from a woman of 80 years or more with acute or convalescent COVID-19. Sequencing used peripheral blood. The chain couples TRBV5-1 to TRBJ1-1; D unclear. The CDR3 here is CASSFTGTEAFF. The CDR3 DNA reads TGCGCCAGCTCGTTCACCGGCACTGAAGCTTTCTTT.